This T cell receptor beta chain derives from a study of CD8 T cells in ankylosing spondylitis. Study-wide points: A TCR beta motif of about 8 highly homologous variants appeared characteristic of ankylosing spondylitis blood. Reported data indicate significant enrichment of disease-linked clones within matched ankylosing spondylitis synovial fluid.

This clonotype appeared many times. Its specificity is not known. Making use of molecular barcodes, quantitative 5'-RACE generated TCR beta libraries. One entry per CDR3 protein results from TCRdb running MiXCR on the 5' RACE reads. The sample consists of about 42,000 distinct CDR3 sequences, over 3.5% of them appearing once. Germline-derived CDR1 and CDR2 are SGDLS and YYNGEE. The V segment lost 3 bases and the J segment 7 bases; nucleotides outside the gene matches: 0. This CDR3 has 12 amino acids. Material for sequencing was blood, either unsorted or a sorted T cell fraction (not recorded which). The TCR sequence derives from a female donor with ankylosing spondylitis or in good health (not recorded which). The rearrangement uses TRBV9 and TRBJ2-2, with 7 bases aligning to TRBD2. The CDR3 bases are TGTGCCAGCAGCGGGGAGGGCGGGGAGCTGTTTTTT. Translation: CASSGEGGELFF.